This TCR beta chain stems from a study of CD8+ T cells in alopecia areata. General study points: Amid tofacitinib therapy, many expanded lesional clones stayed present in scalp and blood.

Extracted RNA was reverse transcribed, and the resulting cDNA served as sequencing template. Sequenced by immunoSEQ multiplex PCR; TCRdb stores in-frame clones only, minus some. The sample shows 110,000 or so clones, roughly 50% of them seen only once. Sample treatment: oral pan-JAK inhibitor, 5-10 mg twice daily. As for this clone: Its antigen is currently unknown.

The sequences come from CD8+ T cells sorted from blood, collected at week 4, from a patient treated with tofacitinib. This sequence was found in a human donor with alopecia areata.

This chain's CDR3 is CASSPPGDTEAFF. CDR3 bases: TGTGCCAGCAGCCCTCCGGGGGACACTGAAGCTTTCTTT. This chain joins TRBV7-9 and TRBJ1-1; TRBD1 is a possible D gene (5 bases). Trimming left V 5 bases short and J 3 bases short, with 10 bases between. The CDR3 is made up of 13 amino acids. CDR1 is SEHNR and CDR2 is FQNEAQ in the germline V gene (reference sequence).